Presented here are 7 T cell receptor beta chains from one specimen sequenced in a study of shared clonotypes between healthy human individuals. The repertoire was sequenced with immunoSEQ multiplex PCR; TCRdb's copy has only in-frame clones and lacks some. The profile covers approximately 2,300,000 clones, with 92% appearing a single time and 0.3% to 0.45% taken by the ten largest. The source material was naive CD4+ T cells from PBMCs. Subset specified: CD45RA+ positively selected. The receptors were sampled from a man between 18 and 29 years old in good health. Some clones in this sample may be carry-over from other donors' samples.

In regard to this clone: This sample includes further DNA sequences coding for the same CDR3. This chain joins TRBV5-1 and TRBJ2-7; 7 bases match TRBD1. The CDR3 covers 14 residues. CDR1 and CDR2 (germline): SGHRS, YFSETQ. Losses at the gene ends were 4 bases for V and 2 bases for J; bases not matched to a gene: 6. CDR3 region: CASSLAGTAYEQYF. CDR3 DNA: TGCGCCAGCAGCCTCGCCGGGACAGCCTACGAGCAGTACTTC.

The chain combines TRBV28 with TRBJ2-3, with D tentatively TRBD1 or TRBD2 (5 bases each). In germline, CDR1 is MDHEN, CDR2 SYDVKM. The CDR3 is made up of 17 amino acids. V dropped 3 bases and J dropped 3 bases, with 19 bases sitting between them. In nucleotides, the CDR3 is TGTGCCAGCAGTTTCCCCGTTCGGGACCGACGGACAGATACGCAGTATTTT. Its translation: CASSFPVRDRRTDTQYF.

The chain employs TRBV6-5 and TRBJ2-3; D is possibly TRBD1 (5 bases). The germline V gene has CDR1 MNHEY and CDR2 SVGAGI. Trimming cost V 2 bases and J 0 bases, with 9 bases left between them. The CDR3 length is 15 residues. The CDR3 loop reads CASSYRGSSTDTQYF. The CDR3 DNA is TGTGCCAGCAGTTACAGGGGATCTAGCACAGATACGCAGTATTTT.

The chain couples TRBV6-5 to TRBJ2-7; the D gene is possibly TRBD1 (6 bases). The CDR3 has 14 residues. The germline gives CDR1 MNHEY, CDR2 SVGAGI. Trimming cost V 3 bases and J 3 bases, with 12 bases left between them. CDR3 protein: CASSYSRGFYEQYF. CDR3 nucleotides: TGTGCCAGCAGTTATAGCAGGGGATTCTACGAGCAGTACTTC.

This chain links TRBV27 with TRBJ1-2; D is possibly TRBD1 (6 bases). This CDR3 region has 14 residues. Between the trimmed V and J ends, which lost 4 bases and 3 bases, there was a span of 12 bases. Germline CDR1 MNHEY, CDR2 SMNVEV (reference sequence). CDR3 region: CASSSPPGDYGYTF. In nucleotides, the CDR3 is TGTGCCAGCAGTTCCCCCCCAGGGGACTATGGCTACACCTTC.

The rearrangement joins TRBV19 to TRBJ2-1; TRBD2 matches 9 bases. The CDR3 is 13 residues long. V lost 7 bases, J lost 11 bases, and 9 bases stayed unmatched. CDR1 and CDR2 from the germline V gene are LNHDA and SQIVND (reference sequence). The CDR3 DNA reads as TGTGCCAGTACTAGGACTAGCGTGTCCAAGCAGTTCTTC. It translates to CASTRTSVSKQFF. Full variable domain (missing parts from reference TRBV19 and TRBJ2-1): DGGITQSPKYLFRKEGQNVTLSCEQNLNHDAMYWYRQDPGQGLRLIYYSQIVNDFQKGDIAEGYSVSREKKESFPLTVTSAQKNPTAFYLCASTRTSVSKQFFGPGTRLTVL.

The V and J genes are TRBV7-9 and TRBJ2-7; perhaps TRBD1 as D (5 bases). CDR3 length equals 11 residues. The germline V gene has CDR1 SEHNR and CDR2 FQNEAQ (reference sequence). V lost 6 bases and J 5 bases, leaving 8 bases between the germline ends. Here the CDR3 reads CASSVRDEQYF. The CDR3 nucleotides are TGTGCCAGCAGTGTCAGGGACGAGCAGTACTTC.